This T cell receptor (beta chain) was recorded in a study of blood T cell repertoires in COVID-19. About the study: The analysed material was cDNA or gDNA that came from T cells, B-cell-depleted T cells, or PBMCs.

TCRdb's table, derived via immunoSEQ multiplex PCR, lists solely in-frame clones and lacks some. The sample records approximately 90,000 clones, roughly 89% being singletons. V shed 2 bases and J shed 3 bases, with 11 bases lying between them. The length of the CDR3 is 15 residues. The germline V gene encodes CDR1 SGHNT and CDR2 YENEEA. The specimen sequenced was peripheral blood. The rearrangement links TRBV11-3 to TRBJ2-1; D ambiguous. This TCR came from a man aged 60 to 75 with COVID-19, enrolled during active disease. CDR3 in amino acids: CASSLSDFNYNEQFF. DNA for the CDR3: TGTGCCAGCAGCTTATCTGACTTTAACTACAATGAGCAGTTCTTC.